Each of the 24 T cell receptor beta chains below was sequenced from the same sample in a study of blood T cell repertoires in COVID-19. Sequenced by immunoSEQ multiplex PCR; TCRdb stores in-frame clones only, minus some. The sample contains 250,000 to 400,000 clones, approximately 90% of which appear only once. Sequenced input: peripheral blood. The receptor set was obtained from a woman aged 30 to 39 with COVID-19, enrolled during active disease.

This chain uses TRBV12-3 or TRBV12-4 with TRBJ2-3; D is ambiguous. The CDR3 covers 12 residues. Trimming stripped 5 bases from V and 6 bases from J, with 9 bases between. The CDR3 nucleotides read TGTGCCAGCAGTCCGCCTCGGGATACGCAGTATTTT. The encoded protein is CASSPPRDTQYF.

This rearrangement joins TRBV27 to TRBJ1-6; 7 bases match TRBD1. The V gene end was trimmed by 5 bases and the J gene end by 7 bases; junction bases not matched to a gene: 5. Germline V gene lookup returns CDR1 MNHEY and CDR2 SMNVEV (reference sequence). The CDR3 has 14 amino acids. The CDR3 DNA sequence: TGTGCCAGCAGTCTGGGACAGCGAAATTCACCCCTCCACTTT. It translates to CASSLGQRNSPLHF.

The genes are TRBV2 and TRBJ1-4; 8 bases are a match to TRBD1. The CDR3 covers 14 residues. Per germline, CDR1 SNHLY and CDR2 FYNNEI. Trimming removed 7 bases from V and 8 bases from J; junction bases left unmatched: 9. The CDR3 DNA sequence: TGTGCCAGCACCCTGGAGACAGGGGACGAAAAACTGTTTTTT. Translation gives CASTLETGDEKLFF.

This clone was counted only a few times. CDR3 loop: CASSDGTGGSTGELFF. The CDR3, as DNA: TGTGCCAGCTCGGACGGGACAGGGGGAAGTACCGGGGAGCTGTTTTTT. This rearrangement joins TRBV18 to TRBJ2-2, with TRBD1 matching 11 bases. Trimming removed 6 bases from V and 5 bases from J; junction bases left unmatched: 8. CDR3 length: 16 amino acids. The germline V gene encodes CDR1 KGHSH and CDR2 LQKENI.

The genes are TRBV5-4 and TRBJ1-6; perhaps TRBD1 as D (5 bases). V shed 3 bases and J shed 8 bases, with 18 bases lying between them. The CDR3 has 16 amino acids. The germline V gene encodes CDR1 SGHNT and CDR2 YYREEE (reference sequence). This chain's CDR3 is CASSSKTEGVHSPLHF. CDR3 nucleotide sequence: TGTGCCAGCAGCTCCAAGACAGAAGGAGTTCATTCACCCCTCCACTTT.

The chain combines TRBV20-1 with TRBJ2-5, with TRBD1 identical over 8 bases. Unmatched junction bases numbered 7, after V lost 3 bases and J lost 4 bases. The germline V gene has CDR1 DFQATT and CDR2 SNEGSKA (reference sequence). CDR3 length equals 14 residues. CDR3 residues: CSASYGQGIETQYF. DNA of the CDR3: TGCAGTGCTAGTTACGGACAGGGTATAGAGACCCAGTACTTC.

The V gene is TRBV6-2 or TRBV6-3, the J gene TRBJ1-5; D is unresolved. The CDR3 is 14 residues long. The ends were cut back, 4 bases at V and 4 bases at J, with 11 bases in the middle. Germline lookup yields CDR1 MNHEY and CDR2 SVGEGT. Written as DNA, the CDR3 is TGTGCCAGCAGTTTATCTAGCAGAAATCAGCCCCAGCATTTT. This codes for CASSLSSRNQPQHF.

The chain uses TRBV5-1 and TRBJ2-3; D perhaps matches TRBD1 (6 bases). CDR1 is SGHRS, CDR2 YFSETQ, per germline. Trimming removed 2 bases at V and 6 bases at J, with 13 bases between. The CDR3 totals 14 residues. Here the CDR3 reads CASSFQGLSDTQYF. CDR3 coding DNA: TGCGCCAGCAGCTTTCAGGGGTTATCGGATACGCAGTATTTT.

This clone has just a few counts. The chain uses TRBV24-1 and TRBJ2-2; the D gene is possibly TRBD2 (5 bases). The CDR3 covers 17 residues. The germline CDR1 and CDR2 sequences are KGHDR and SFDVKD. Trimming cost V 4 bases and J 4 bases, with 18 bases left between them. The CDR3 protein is CATSDSSGLGFTGELFF. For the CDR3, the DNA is TGTGCCACCAGTGACTCTTCCGGACTTGGGTTCACCGGGGAGCTGTTTTTT.

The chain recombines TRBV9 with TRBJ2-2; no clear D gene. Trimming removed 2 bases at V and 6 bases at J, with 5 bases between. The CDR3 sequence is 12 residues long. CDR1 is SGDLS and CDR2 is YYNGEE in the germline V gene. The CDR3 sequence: CASSVYPGELFF. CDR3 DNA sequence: TGTGCCAGCAGCGTTTATCCCGGGGAGCTGTTTTTT.

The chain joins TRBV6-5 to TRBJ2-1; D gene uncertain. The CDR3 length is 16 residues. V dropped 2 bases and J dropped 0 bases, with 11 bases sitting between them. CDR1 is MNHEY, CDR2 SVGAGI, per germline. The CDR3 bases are TGTGCCAGCAGTTACAAGTTCGGTTTCTCCTACAATGAGCAGTTCTTC. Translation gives CASSYKFGFSYNEQFF.

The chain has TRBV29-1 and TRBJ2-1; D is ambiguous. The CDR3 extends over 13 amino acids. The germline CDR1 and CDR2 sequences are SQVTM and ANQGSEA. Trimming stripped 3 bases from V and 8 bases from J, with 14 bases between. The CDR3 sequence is CSVDLSNRDEQFF. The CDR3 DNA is TGCAGCGTTGATCTGTCGAATCGGGATGAGCAGTTCTTC.

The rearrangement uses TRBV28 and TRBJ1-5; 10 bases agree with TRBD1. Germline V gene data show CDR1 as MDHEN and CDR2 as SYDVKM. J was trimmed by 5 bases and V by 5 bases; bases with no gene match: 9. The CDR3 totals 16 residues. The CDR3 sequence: CASSPLGTGDHQPQHF. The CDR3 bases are TGTGCCAGCAGTCCATTGGGGACAGGGGATCATCAGCCCCAGCATTTT. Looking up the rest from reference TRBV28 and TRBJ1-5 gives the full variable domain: DVKVTQSSRYLVKRTGEKVFLECVQDMDHENMFWYRQDPGLGLRLIYFSYDVKMKEKGDIPEGYSVSREKKERFSLILESASTNQTSMYLCASSPLGTGDHQPQHFGDGTRLSIL.

CDR3 region: CASRHRGPYGYTF. CDR3 bases: TGTGCCAGCAGGCACAGGGGACCCTATGGCTACACCTTC. The chain employs TRBV2 and TRBJ1-2, with 7 bases that match TRBD1. The CDR3 runs 13 residues. Germline V gives CDR1 SNHLY, CDR2 FYNNEI. Trimming at V came to 6 bases and at J to 4 bases, leaving 5 bases not matched to a gene.

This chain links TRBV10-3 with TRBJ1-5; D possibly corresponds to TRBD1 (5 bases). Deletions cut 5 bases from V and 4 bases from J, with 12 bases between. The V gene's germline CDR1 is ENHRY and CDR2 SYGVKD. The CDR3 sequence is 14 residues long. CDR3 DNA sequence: TGTGCCATCAGTTCAGGGAACTGGAATCAGCCCCAGCATTTT. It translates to CAISSGNWNQPQHF.

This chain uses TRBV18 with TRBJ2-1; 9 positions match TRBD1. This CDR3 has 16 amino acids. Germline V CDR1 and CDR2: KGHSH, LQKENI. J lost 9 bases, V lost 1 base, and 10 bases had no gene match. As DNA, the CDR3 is TGTGCCAGCTCACCACTCACAGGGACAGGGAGAGGTGAGCAGTTCTTC. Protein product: CASSPLTGTGRGEQFF.

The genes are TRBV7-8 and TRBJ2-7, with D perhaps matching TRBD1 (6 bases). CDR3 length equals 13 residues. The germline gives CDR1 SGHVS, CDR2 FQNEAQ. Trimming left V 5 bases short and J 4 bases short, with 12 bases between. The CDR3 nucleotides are TGTGCCAGCAGCAGATCCGACAGGTACGAGCAGTACTTC. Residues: CASSRSDRYEQYF.

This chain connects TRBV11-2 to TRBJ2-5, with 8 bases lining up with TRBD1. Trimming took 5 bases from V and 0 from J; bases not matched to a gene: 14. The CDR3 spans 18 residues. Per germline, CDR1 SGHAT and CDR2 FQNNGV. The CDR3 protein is CASSKDAPRQGYQETQYF. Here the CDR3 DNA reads TGTGCCAGCAGCAAAGACGCTCCGAGACAGGGGTACCAAGAGACCCAGTACTTC.

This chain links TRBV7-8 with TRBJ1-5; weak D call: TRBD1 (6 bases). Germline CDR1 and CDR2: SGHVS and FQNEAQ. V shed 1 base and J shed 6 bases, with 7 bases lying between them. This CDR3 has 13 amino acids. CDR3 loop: CASSLDRAQPQHF. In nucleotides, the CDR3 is TGTGCCAGCAGCTTAGACAGGGCTCAGCCCCAGCATTTT.

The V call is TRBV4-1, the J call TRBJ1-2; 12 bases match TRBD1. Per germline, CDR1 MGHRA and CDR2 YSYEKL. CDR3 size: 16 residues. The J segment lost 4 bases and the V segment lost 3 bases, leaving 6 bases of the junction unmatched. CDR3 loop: CASSHPGDRGLYGYTF. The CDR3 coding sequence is TGCGCCAGCAGCCATCCCGGGGACAGGGGGCTCTATGGCTACACCTTC.

CDR3 DNA: TGTGCCAGCAGCGCTAGCGGGGAGAGGATGTTTTTT. Its protein is CASSASGERMFF. The chain employs TRBV3-1 (or the pseudogene TRBV3-2) and TRBJ2-2; 9 bases are shared with TRBD2. Germline CDR1 reads LGHDT; CDR2 reads YNNKEL (reference sequence). This CDR3 region has 12 residues. V lost 5 bases to trimming and J lost 15 bases; unmatched junction nucleotides: 7.

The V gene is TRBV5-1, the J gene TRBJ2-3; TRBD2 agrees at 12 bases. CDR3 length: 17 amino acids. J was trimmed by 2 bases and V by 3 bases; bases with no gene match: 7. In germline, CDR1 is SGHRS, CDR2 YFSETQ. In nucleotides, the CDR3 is TGCGCCAGCAGCTCCTCAGCTAGCGGGGGGGCCACAGATACGCAGTATTTT. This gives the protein CASSSSASGGATDTQYF.

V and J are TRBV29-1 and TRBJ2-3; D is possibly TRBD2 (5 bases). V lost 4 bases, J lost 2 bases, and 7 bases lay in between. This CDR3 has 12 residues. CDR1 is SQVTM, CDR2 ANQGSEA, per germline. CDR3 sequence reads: CSVGLTTDTQYF. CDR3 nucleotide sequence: TGCAGCGTTGGACTAACCACAGATACGCAGTATTTT.

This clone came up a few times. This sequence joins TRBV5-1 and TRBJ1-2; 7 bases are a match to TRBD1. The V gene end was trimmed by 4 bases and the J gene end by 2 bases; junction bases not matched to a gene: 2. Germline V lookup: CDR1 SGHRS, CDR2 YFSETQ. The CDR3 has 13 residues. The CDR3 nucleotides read TGCGCCAGCAGCAGGGACAGAAACTATGGCTACACCTTC. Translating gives CASSRDRNYGYTF.